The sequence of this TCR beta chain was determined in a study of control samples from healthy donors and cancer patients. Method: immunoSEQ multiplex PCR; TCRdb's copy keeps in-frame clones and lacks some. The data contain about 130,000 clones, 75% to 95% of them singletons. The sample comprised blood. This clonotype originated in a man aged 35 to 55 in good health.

The CDR3 region is CASTADTQYF. CDR3 DNA sequence: TGTGCCAGCACTGCAGATACGCAGTATTTT. The chain carries TRBV6-6 and TRBJ2-3; D not resolved. Trimming took off 7 bases at V and 4 bases at J, with 3 bases between the two ends. Germline V gene sequence: CDR1 MNHNY, CDR2 SVGAGI (reference sequence). CDR3 length equals 10 residues.